This paragraph reports one T cell receptor (beta chain). Its specificity is not known. Germline lookup yields CDR1 SGHAT and CDR2 FQNNGV. The CDR3 totals 15 residues. V was pared by 6 bases and J by 2 bases, with 14 bases between. This record comes from a study of T cell responses to AZD1222 COVID-19 vaccine. Findings and caveats of the study: Nearly half of spike-specific TCRs reportedly target variant regions that are unmutated in the B.1.351 and B.1.1.7 variants.

The table came from immunoSEQ multiplex PCR; TCRdb's copy has only in-frame clones and leaves some out. The sample consists of 97,000 or so clones, roughly 92% of them appearing once. The chain recombines TRBV11-2 with TRBJ2-1; the D is unclear. The starting material was peripheral blood, obtained 28 days after the second AZD1222 dose. The receptor comes from an adult who received the AZD1222 COVID-19 vaccine. For the CDR3, the DNA is TGTGCCAGCAGGGGGTCTGCCAGCCCCTACAATGAGCAGTTCTTC. Residues: CASRGSASPYNEQFF.